This TCR beta chain originates from a study of blood T cell repertoires in COVID-19. The wider study: The samples span acute and convalescent COVID-19 from the United States, Italy and Spain. PBMCs, B-cell-depleted T cells, or T cells were the source of the cDNA or gDNA that made up the material.

Per the original data handling: Quantification of nucleated cells was approximated via reference gene primer amplification. Assay: immunoSEQ multiplex PCR; the TCRdb copy retains only in-frame clones and omits some. V and J calls plus clone size are reproduced from that table; the DNA served to infer D and trimming. The sample contains roughly 25,000 clones, 81% of which appear only once. The CDR3 runs 14 residues. Germline V CDR1 and CDR2: LNHDA, SQIVND (reference sequence). V shed 5 bases and J shed 4 bases, with 15 bases lying between them. The rearrangement joins TRBV19 to TRBJ2-7; TRBD2 might be the D (6 bases). The TCR comes from a man between 70 and 80 years old with acute or convalescent COVID-19. The sequenced sample consisted of peripheral blood. Here the CDR3 DNA reads TGTGCCAGTAGTCCCGGGACGGGAGAATACGAGCAGTACTTC. It translates to CASSPGTGEYEQYF.